This TCR beta chain originates from a study of T cell responses to AZD1222 COVID-19 vaccine. Only in-frame clones appear in the TCRdb table, and some are missing; sequencing was by immunoSEQ multiplex PCR. The table lists more than 110,000 clones, about nine tenths of them singletons. Details on this clone: One junction end does not reproduce the germline sequence, and a read error may be involved.

This CDR3 is 15 amino acids long. CDR1 and CDR2 (germline): MNHEY, SMNVEV (reference sequence). The sequencing used peripheral blood, collected on day 0 of AZD1222 vaccination. This receptor was taken from an adult in good health. The rearrangement links TRBV27 to TRBJ2-1; 10 bases map to TRBD1. This CDR3 reads CASTLDRGLGNEQFF. The CDR3 DNA sequence: TGTGCCAGCACTTTAGACAGGGGGCTTGGTAATGAGCAGTTCTTC.